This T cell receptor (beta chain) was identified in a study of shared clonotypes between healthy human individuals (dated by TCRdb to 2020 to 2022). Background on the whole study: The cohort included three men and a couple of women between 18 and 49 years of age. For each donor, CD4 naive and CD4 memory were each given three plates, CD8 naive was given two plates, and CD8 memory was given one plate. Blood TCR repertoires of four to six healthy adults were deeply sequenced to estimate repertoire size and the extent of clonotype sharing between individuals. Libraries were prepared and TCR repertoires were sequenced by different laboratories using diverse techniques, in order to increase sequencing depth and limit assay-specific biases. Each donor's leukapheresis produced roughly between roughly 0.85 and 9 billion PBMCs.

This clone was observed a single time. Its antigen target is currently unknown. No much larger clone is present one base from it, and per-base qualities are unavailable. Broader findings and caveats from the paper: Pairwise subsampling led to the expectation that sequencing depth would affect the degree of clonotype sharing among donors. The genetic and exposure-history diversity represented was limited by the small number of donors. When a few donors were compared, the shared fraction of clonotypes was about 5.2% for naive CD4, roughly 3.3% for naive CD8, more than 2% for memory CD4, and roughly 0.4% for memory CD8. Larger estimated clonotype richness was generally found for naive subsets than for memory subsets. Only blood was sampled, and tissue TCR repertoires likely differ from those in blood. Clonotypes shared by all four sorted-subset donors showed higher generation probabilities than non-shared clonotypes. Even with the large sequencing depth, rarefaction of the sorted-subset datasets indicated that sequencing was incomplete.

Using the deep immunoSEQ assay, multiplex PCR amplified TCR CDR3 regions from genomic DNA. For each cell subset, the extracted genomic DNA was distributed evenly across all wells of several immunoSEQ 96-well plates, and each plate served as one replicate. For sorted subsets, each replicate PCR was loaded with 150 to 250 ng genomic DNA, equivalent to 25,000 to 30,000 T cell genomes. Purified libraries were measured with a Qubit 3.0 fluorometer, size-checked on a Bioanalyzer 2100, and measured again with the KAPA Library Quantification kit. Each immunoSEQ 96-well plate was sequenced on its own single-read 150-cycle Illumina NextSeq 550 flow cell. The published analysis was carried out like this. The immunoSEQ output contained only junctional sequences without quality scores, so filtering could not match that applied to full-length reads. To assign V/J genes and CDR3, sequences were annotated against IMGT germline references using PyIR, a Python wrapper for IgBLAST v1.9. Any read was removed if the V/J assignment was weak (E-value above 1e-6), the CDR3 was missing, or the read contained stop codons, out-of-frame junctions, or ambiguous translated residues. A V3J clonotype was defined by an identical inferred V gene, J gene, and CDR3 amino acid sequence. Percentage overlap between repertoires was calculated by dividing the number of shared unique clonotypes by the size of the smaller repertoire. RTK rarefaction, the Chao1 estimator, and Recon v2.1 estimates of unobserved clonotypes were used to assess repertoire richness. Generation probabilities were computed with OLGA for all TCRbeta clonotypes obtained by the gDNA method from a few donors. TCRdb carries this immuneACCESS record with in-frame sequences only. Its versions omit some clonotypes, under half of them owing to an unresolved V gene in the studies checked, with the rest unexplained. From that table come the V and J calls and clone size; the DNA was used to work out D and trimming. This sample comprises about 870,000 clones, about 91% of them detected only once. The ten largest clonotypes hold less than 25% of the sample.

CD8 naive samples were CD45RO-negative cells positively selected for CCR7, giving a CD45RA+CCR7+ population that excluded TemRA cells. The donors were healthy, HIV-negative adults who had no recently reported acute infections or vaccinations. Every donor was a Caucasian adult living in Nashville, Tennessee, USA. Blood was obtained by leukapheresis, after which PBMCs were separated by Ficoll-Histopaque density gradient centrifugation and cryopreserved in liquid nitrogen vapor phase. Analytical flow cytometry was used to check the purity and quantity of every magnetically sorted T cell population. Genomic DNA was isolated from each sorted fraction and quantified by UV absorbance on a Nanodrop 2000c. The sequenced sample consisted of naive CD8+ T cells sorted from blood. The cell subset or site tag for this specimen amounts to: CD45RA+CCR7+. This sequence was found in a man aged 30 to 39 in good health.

The nucleotide sequence reads TGTGCCAGCTCACCACCGACGCGGGAGGGATCTGAGACCCAGTACTTC. The resulting protein is CASSPPTREGSETQYF. The V gene is TRBV18 and the J gene is TRBJ2-5; 9 junctional bases match TRBD2. Its CDR3 holds 16 amino acids, cysteine through phenylalanine. Only the CDR3 DNA is retained, 48 bases long and in frame from the first base. CDR1 is given as KGHSH and CDR2 as LQKENI, both from the germline V gene. Relative to germline, V is missing 0 bases and J is missing 5 bases, with 7 bases of the junction outside any gene match.